These 30 T cell receptor beta chains were sequenced from one sample in a study of somatic mutations in cytotoxic T cells in rheumatoid arthritis (dated by TCRdb to 2017 to 2019). The library relied on the immunoSEQ multiplex PCR assay. This immuneACCESS table, as held by TCRdb, lists in-frame sequences with V and J called but not all clones. Of the missing ones, under half trace to an unresolved V gene in checked studies; the others have no known cause. Present in this sample are a few thousand clones, about 84% of which were seen just once. Around 49% of the sample is taken by the ten largest. Material: CD8+ T cells sorted from blood. These receptors came from a woman aged 45-65 years with rheumatoid arthritis.

This clone was detected only a few times. The chain links TRBV5-4 to TRBJ2-1; unclear D gene. CDR1 and CDR2 (germline): SGHNT, YYREEE (reference sequence). Deletions cut 0 bases from V and 3 bases from J, with 7 bases between. The CDR3 spans 14 residues. This CDR3 reads CASSLGGDYNEQFF. The CDR3 nucleotides read TGTGCCAGCAGCTTGGGAGGTGACTACAATGAGCAGTTCTTC.

This chain links TRBV14 with TRBJ2-7; tentatively, D is TRBD2 (6 bases). Between the trimmed V and J ends, which lost 1 base and 0 bases, there was a span of 13 bases. CDR3 length: 16 amino acids. The germline V gene has CDR1 SGHDN and CDR2 FVKESK. The CDR3 spells CASSQGLALTSYEQYF. The CDR3 DNA reads TGTGCCAGCAGCCAAGGTCTAGCGTTGACCTCCTACGAGCAGTACTTC. Combining the CDR3 with reference TRBV14 and TRBJ2-7 gives the whole variable domain EAGVTQFPSHSVIEKGQTVTLRCDPISGHDNLYWYRRVMGKEIKFLLHFVKESKQDESGMPNNRFLAERTGGTYSTLKVQPAELEDSGVYFCASSQGLALTSYEQYFGPGTRLTVT.

This clone was recorded only once. V is TRBV2 and J is TRBJ2-7; 10 nucleotides agree with TRBD1. The germline V gene encodes CDR1 SNHLY and CDR2 FYNNEI. Unmatched junction bases numbered 1, after V lost 1 base and J lost 4 bases. This CDR3 is built from 14 residues. The CDR3 loop is CASSEGGQGYEQYF. For the CDR3, the DNA is TGTGCCAGCAGTGAAGGGGGACAGGGGTACGAGCAGTACTTC. The full variable domain, its missing parts supplied by reference TRBV2 and TRBJ2-7, is EPEVTQTPSHQVTQMGQEVILRCVPISNHLYFYWYRQILGQKVEFLVSFYNNEISEKSEIFDDQFSVERPDGSNFTLKIRSTKLEDSAMYFCASSEGGQGYEQYFGPGTRLTVT.

This rearrangement joins TRBV9 to TRBJ2-2; TRBD2 matches at 8 bases. The CDR3 contains 16 residues. Germline V gene sequence: CDR1 SGDLS, CDR2 YYNGEE. Trimming at V came to 0 bases and at J to 7 bases, leaving 8 bases not matched to a gene. CDR3 in DNA: TGTGCCAGCAGCGTAGACGGGAGGGCCGTCGGCGGGGAGCTGTTTTTT. Amino acids: CASSVDGRAVGGELFF.

The chain has TRBV6-1 and TRBJ1-3; 9 bases match TRBD1. With 4 bases clipped from V and 4 bases from J, the junction kept 5 bases outside the gene matches. The CDR3 spans 15 residues. Germline lookup yields CDR1 MNHNS and CDR2 SASEGT. The CDR3 DNA reads TGTGCCAGCAGTGCGGACAGGGGTGGCGGAAACACCATATATTTT. Translated: CASSADRGGGNTIYF.

V usage is TRBV10-3 and J usage is TRBJ1-3; TRBD1 might be the D (5 bases). This CDR3 has 14 residues. In germline, CDR1 is ENHRY, CDR2 SYGVKD. Trimming removed 3 bases at V and 4 bases at J, with 10 bases between. CDR3 DNA: TGTGCCATCAGTGAAGCAGGGAACGGAAACACCATATATTTT. This encodes CAISEAGNGNTIYF.

The J gene is TRBJ2-3, the V gene TRBV10-2; D may be TRBD2 (5 bases). The CDR3 consists of 14 residues. Trimming left V 7 bases short and J 6 bases short, with 17 bases between. Germline V gene data show CDR1 as WSHSY and CDR2 as SAAADI. The CDR3 region is CASTFGSPRDTQYF. CDR3 nucleotide sequence: TGCGCCAGCACTTTTGGGAGCCCCCGCGATACGCAGTATTTT.

This chain joins TRBV6-5 and TRBJ1-1; 7 bases are a match to TRBD1. Trimming removed 6 bases from V and 4 bases from J; junction bases left unmatched: 5. Germline V gene lookup returns CDR1 MNHEY and CDR2 SVGAGI. The CDR3 covers 13 residues. CDR3 sequence (DNA): TGTGCCAGCAGCCTGGACAGGATCACTGAAGCTTTCTTT. It encodes CASSLDRITEAFF.

This clone came up a few times. The junction and the germline gene differ at one end; a read error may be behind it. The chain employs TRBV5-6 and TRBJ2-3; TRBD2 matches at 7 bases. From germline, CDR1 is SGHDT and CDR2 YYEEEE. CDR3 length: 14 amino acids. The CDR3 here is CSSSLGGRGDTQSF. The CDR3 DNA reads as TGTTCCAGCAGCTTGGGAGGGCGTGGGGATACGCAGTCTTTT.

Here the CDR3 DNA reads TGTGCCAGCAGCCAAGTGGCGGAGGCCTTCTACGAGCAGTACTTC. Translation gives CASSQVAEAFYEQYF. V usage is TRBV7-2 and J usage is TRBJ2-7, with D maybe TRBD2 (5 bases). This CDR3 contains 15 residues. The germline V and J ends were trimmed by 5 bases and 3 bases, with 17 bases remaining between them. Germline CDR1 reads SGHTA; CDR2 reads FQGNSA.

The chain recombines TRBV6-5 with TRBJ1-6, with 8 bases fitting TRBD1. V was pared by 2 bases and J by 1 base, with 1 base of the junction left unmatched. Germline loops: CDR1 MNHEY, CDR2 SVGAGI. This CDR3 has 16 residues. The CDR3 DNA sequence: TGTGCCAGCAGTTACGGACAGGGTTCCTATAATTCACCCCTCCACTTT. Amino acids: CASSYGQGSYNSPLHF.

The chain joins TRBV30 to TRBJ2-7; D not resolved. Looked up from germline, CDR1 is GTSNPN and CDR2 is SVGIG (reference sequence). The CDR3 covers 11 residues. With 2 bases removed from V and 6 bases from J, the gap between germline ends came to 8 bases. This CDR3 reads CAWSPGSEQYF. CDR3 bases: TGTGCCTGGAGTCCCGGGTCCGAGCAGTACTTC.

In DNA form, the CDR3 reads TGCAGCGCCATTTCCCAGGGGGCTCATGGCTACACCTTC. Its translation is CSAISQGAHGYTF. V usage is TRBV29-1 and J usage is TRBJ1-2; 8 nucleotides align to TRBD1. CDR3 length equals 13 residues. The germline V gene has CDR1 SQVTM and CDR2 ANQGSEA. V shed 7 bases, J shed 6 bases, and the junction held 10 bases outside the gene matches.

The chain carries TRBV2 and TRBJ1-1; D might be TRBD1 (5 bases). Trimming stripped 3 bases from V and 5 bases from J, with 7 bases between. Germline loops: CDR1 SNHLY, CDR2 FYNNEI. CDR3 size: 12 residues. The CDR3 spells CASSDGGTEAFF. In nucleotides, the CDR3 is TGTGCCAGCAGTGACGGGGGGACTGAAGCTTTCTTT. Supplemented by reference TRBV2 and TRBJ1-1, the full variable domain reads EPEVTQTPSHQVTQMGQEVILRCVPISNHLYFYWYRQILGQKVEFLVSFYNNEISEKSEIFDDQFSVERPDGSNFTLKIRSTKLEDSAMYFCASSDGGTEAFFGQGTRLTVV.

The CDR3 sequence: CASSYERGGPTEQYF. The CDR3 nucleotides read TGTGCCAGCAGCTATGAGCGGGGGGGCCCGACCGAGCAGTACTTC. This chain connects TRBV7-2 to TRBJ2-7; 10 bases agree with TRBD2. With 4 bases clipped from V and 6 bases from J, the junction kept 9 bases outside the gene matches. The CDR3 sequence is 15 residues long. CDR1 SGHTA and CDR2 FQGNSA come from the germline V gene.

This clone was recorded only once. This chain uses TRBV6-5 with TRBJ2-1; perhaps TRBD2 as D (6 bases). Germline CDR1 is MNHEY and CDR2 is SVGAGI. The V and J ends lost 1 base and 6 bases respectively, with 16 bases between them. The CDR3 loop spans 16 amino acids. CDR3 region: CASSYFSGTPRNEQFF. For the CDR3, the DNA is TGTGCCAGCAGTTACTTCTCCGGGACTCCACGCAATGAGCAGTTCTTC.

This clone was counted a single time. This chain connects TRBV13 to TRBJ2-5; 7 nucleotides align to TRBD1. This CDR3 region has 18 residues. The germline V gene has CDR1 PRHDT and CDR2 FYEKMQ (reference sequence). The J segment lost 2 bases and the V segment lost 5 bases, leaving 17 bases of the junction unmatched. The CDR3 protein is CASSLRTLQGVGQETQYF. The CDR3 bases are TGTGCCAGCAGCCTCCGGACTTTGCAGGGGGTGGGGCAAGAGACCCAGTACTTC.

This rearrangement joins TRBV28 to TRBJ1-5; tentatively, D is TRBD1 (5 bases). Trimming cost V 2 bases and J 6 bases, with 14 bases left between them. This CDR3 is 15 amino acids long. Germline CDR1 reads MDHEN; CDR2 reads SYDVKM. The CDR3 nucleotides read TGTGCCAGCAGTTTAATGGCGGGGGGACGTCAGCCCCAGCATTTT. It encodes CASSLMAGGRQPQHF.

The chain combines TRBV7-9 with TRBJ2-1, with a weak D call TRBD2 (5 bases). Germline CDR1 and CDR2: SEHNR and FQNEAQ (reference sequence). Trimming took off 6 bases at V and 14 bases at J, with 14 bases between the two ends. This CDR3 is built from 11 residues. The CDR3 reads CASRLGSGKFF. In nucleotides, the CDR3 is TGTGCCAGCAGACTAGGATCGGGGAAGTTCTTC.

J is TRBJ2-6 and V is TRBV6-4, with D perhaps matching TRBD1 (6 bases). The CDR3 has 16 residues. The germline gives CDR1 MRHNA, CDR2 SNTAGT. V lost 0 bases to trimming and J lost 2 bases, with 8 bases between them. This chain's CDR3 is CASSDSSGAGANVLTF. The CDR3 nucleotides are TGTGCCAGCAGTGACTCATCAGGGGCTGGGGCCAACGTCCTGACTTTC.

This chain links TRBV2 with TRBJ1-2; 9 nucleotides line up with TRBD1. Germline V gene data show CDR1 as SNHLY and CDR2 as FYNNEI. CDR3 length equals 15 residues. V dropped 4 bases and J dropped 4; count of bases not matched to a gene: 7. CDR3 nucleotides: TGTGCCAGCAGTGGAAAGGACAGGGGAGGCTATGGCTACACCTTC. Its translation is CASSGKDRGGYGYTF.

V and J are TRBV6-6 and TRBJ2-7, with D possibly matching TRBD1 (6 bases). Per germline, CDR1 MNHNY and CDR2 SVGAGI (reference sequence). This CDR3 has 14 amino acids. The V and J ends lost 2 bases and 0 bases respectively, with 8 bases between them. The CDR3 region has the DNA TGTGCCAGCAGTTACAGGGGGAGCTCCTACGAGCAGTACTTC. Amino acids: CASSYRGSSYEQYF.

The rearrangement uses TRBV2 and TRBJ1-2; 7 bases match TRBD1. The CDR3 has 12 amino acids. The germline CDR1 and CDR2 sequences are SNHLY and FYNNEI. J gave up 6 bases and V 10 bases, and 8 bases lay outside the gene matches. This CDR3 is CATMTGLNGYTF. The DNA of the CDR3 is TGTGCCACCATGACAGGGTTGAATGGCTACACCTTC. Full variable domain (outside the CDR3, taken from reference TRBV2 and TRBJ1-2): EPEVTQTPSHQVTQMGQEVILRCVPISNHLYFYWYRQILGQKVEFLVSFYNNEISEKSEIFDDQFSVERPDGSNFTLKIRSTKLEDSAMYFCATMTGLNGYTFGSGTRLTVV.

This clone came up a few times. V usage is TRBV25-1 and J usage is TRBJ1-6; a possible D gene is TRBD1 (6 bases). Trimming left V 2 bases short and J 7 bases short, with 9 bases between. This CDR3 comprises 14 residues. Germline V gives CDR1 MGHDK, CDR2 SYGVNS. The CDR3: CASSEGQGNSPLHF. The CDR3, as DNA: TGTGCCAGCAGTGAAGGGCAGGGGAATTCACCCCTCCACTTT.

The chain uses TRBV19 and TRBJ2-5; 10 nucleotides match TRBD1. The CDR3 contains 14 residues. In germline, CDR1 is LNHDA, CDR2 SQIVND (reference sequence). After removal of 2 bases from V and 5 bases from J, the junction contained 2 bases not matched to a gene. For the CDR3, the DNA is TGTGCCAGTAGTATATGGGGACAGGGGGAGACCCAGTACTTC. As protein: CASSIWGQGETQYF.

The chain links TRBV10-3 to TRBJ2-3, with 7 bases lining up with TRBD1. The V gene's germline CDR1 is ENHRY and CDR2 SYGVKD. The CDR3 is 16 amino acids. Trimming removed 3 bases from V and 1 base from J; junction bases left unmatched: 7. The CDR3 nucleotides are TGTGCCATCAGTGAAGAGGGGGCGACAGGCACAGATACGCAGTATTTT. Translating gives CAISEEGATGTDTQYF.

This clone is deemed large. The chain recombines TRBV5-6 with TRBJ1-1; perhaps TRBD1 as D (6 bases). The V end was cut by 4 bases, the J end by 5 bases, with 15 bases between. This CDR3 spans 14 amino acids. CDR1 SGHDT and CDR2 YYEEEE come from the germline V gene. The CDR3 sequence is CASSEGGGMTEAFF. The CDR3 DNA sequence: TGTGCCAGCAGCGAGGGAGGGGGTATGACTGAAGCTTTCTTT.

This clone has a handful of counts. V gene TRBV27 combines with J gene TRBJ2-7; D may be TRBD2 (7 bases). Germline V gene data show CDR1 as MNHEY and CDR2 as SMNVEV (reference sequence). This CDR3 region has 13 residues. V was shortened by 5 bases and J by 3 bases, with 11 bases between the two germline ends. This CDR3 is CASSMGGHYEQYF. Here the CDR3 DNA reads TGTGCCAGCAGTATGGGGGGGCACTACGAGCAGTACTTC.

This rearrangement joins TRBV2 to TRBJ1-1, with no clear D. Per germline, CDR1 SNHLY and CDR2 FYNNEI. The CDR3 is 13 amino acids. V lost 3 bases, J lost 3 bases, and 8 bases lay in between. The CDR3 protein is CASSDAYYTEAFF. The CDR3 coding sequence is TGTGCCAGCAGTGACGCCTATTACACTGAAGCTTTCTTT.

J is TRBJ1-6 and V is TRBV7-2; D remains ambiguous. The CDR3 loop spans 16 amino acids. CDR1 SGHTA and CDR2 FQGNSA come from the germline V gene. Trimming stripped 1 base from V and 0 bases from J, with 7 bases between. CDR3 loop: CASSLGRPSYNSPLHF. For the CDR3, the DNA is TGTGCCAGCAGCTTAGGGCGGCCCTCCTATAATTCACCCCTCCACTTT.